Listed below are T cell receptor beta chains from one sample, sequenced in a study of cytomegalovirus exposure and HLA in healthy donors. Some clones are missing from TCRdb's copy, which holds only in-frame ones; the method was immunoSEQ multiplex PCR. The sample table includes around 36,000 clones. The sample taken for sequencing was PBMCs. These receptor sequences come from a woman in her twenties or thirties in good health and CMV-seropositive. CDR3s include the opening cysteine and the closing phenylalanine or tryptophan. D genes are given only for firm matches.

V,length,J,D,DNA,CDR3
TRBV4-1,16,TRBJ2-1,NA,TGCGCCAGCAGCCAAGGGGGGCTAGCGGTCTACAATGAGCAGTTCTTC,CASSQGGLAVYNEQFF
TRBV30,16,TRBJ2-2,NA,TGTGCCTGGAGTGTAAGAGGGCCTCGGGGCACCGGGGAGCTGTTTTTT,CAWSVRGPRGTGELFF
TRBV19,10,TRBJ2-3,NA,TGTGCCACCGAGGGAGATACGCAGTATTTT,CATEGDTQYF
TRBV5-1,13,TRBJ1-4,NA,TGCGCCAGCAGCTTGTCATCGGGGGAAAAACTGTTTTTT,CASSLSSGEKLFF
TRBV1,17,TRBJ2-3,NA,TGCACCAGCAGCCATCCACCACTAGCAGTCAGCACAGATACGCAGTATTTT,CTSSHPPLAVSTDTQYF
TRBV6-5,12,TRBJ1-2,NA,TGTGCCAGCGTTCAGGGGTCGGGTGGCTACACCTTC,CASVQGSGGYTF
TRBV11-2,14,TRBJ1-6,TRBD1,TGTGCCAGCAGCTTAGGGGGACAGGTTTCACCCCTCCACTTT,CASSLGGQVSPLHF
TRBV14,15,TRBJ1-3,NA,TGTGCCAGCAGCCAAGTGTACGGTCCTGGAAACACCATATATTTT,CASSQVYGPGNTIYF
TRBV13,15,TRBJ2-3,TRBD2,TGTGCCAGCAGCTTGACCGGGGGGGCTGTAGATACGCAGTATTTT,CASSLTGGAVDTQYF
TRBV10-3,15,TRBJ2-1,NA,TGTGCCATCAGTGAGTTAGCGGAATCCTACAATGAGCAGTTCTTC,CAISELAESYNEQFF
TRBV19,14,TRBJ2-7,TRBD1,TGTGCCAGCGAGGACAGGGTGCCTCCCTACGAACAGTACTTC,CASEDRVPPYEQYF
TRBV5-4,13,TRBJ2-5,NA,TGTGCCAGCAGCTTATCGGGGGTAAGAACCCAGTACTTC,CASSLSGVRTQYF
TRBV28,12,TRBJ2-7,NA,TGTGCCAGCAGGGAAAGGGCGGCAGGGGTGTACTTC,CASRERAAGVYF
TRBV12-5,13,TRBJ2-7,TRBD1,TGTGCTAGTGGTTTGGGACAGGGATACGAGCAGTACTTC,CASGLGQGYEQYF
TRBV30,14,TRBJ1-1,TRBD1,TGTGCCTGGAGGGGACAGGGACGGGGCACTGAAGCTTTCTTT,CAWRGQGRGTEAFF
TRBV7-2,15,TRBJ2-7,NA,TGTGCCAGCAGCTCCTCAACCGGGACAACCTACGAGCAGTACTTC,CASSSSTGTTYEQYF
TRBV19,13,TRBJ1-5,NA,TGTGCCAGTAGTCTGCAGGGGTCTCAGCCCCAGCATTTT,CASSLQGSQPQHF
TRBV6-5,14,TRBJ1-2,TRBD1,TGTGCCAGCGGTAAAACAGGGACAGGGGCTGGCTACACCTTC,CASGKTGTGAGYTF
TRBV7-7,14,TRBJ2-5,NA,TGTGCCAGCAGCCCTGGGGGGTACCAAGAGACCCAGTACTTC,CASSPGGYQETQYF
TRBV5-4,15,TRBJ2-1,NA,TGTGCCAGCAGCTTACAGGGTAACTCCTACAATGAGCAGTTCTTC,CASSLQGNSYNEQFF
TRBV29-1,13,TRBJ2-7,NA,TGCAGCGTTATTGACAGGACGAAAAACGAGCAGTACTTC,CSVIDRTKNEQYF
TRBV4-1,14,TRBJ1-5,NA,TGCGCCAGCAGCCAGGAGACAGGCAATCAGCCCCAGCATTTT,CASSQETGNQPQHF
TRBV5-1,16,TRBJ2-3,TRBD2,TGCGCCAGCAGCTTGTGGCGGGGGGATCTGGAGGGTACGCAGTATTTT,CASSLWRGDLEGTQYF
TRBV11-2,15,TRBJ2-7,TRBD2,TGTGCCAGCAGCTCCCGGACTAGCGGACCCTACGAGCAGTACTTC,CASSSRTSGPYEQYF
TRBV18,15,TRBJ2-5,NA,TGTGCCAGCTCACCACGGTTGAACTTCCAAGAGACCCAGTACTTC,CASSPRLNFQETQYF
TRBV11-3,18,TRBJ2-2,TRBD2,TGTGCCAGCAGCTTAGCCCCACTAGCGGGGGGTCACACCGGGGAGCTGTTTTTT,CASSLAPLAGGHTGELFF
TRBV6-4,14,TRBJ2-7,NA,TGTGCCAGCAGTGAAGACTATACATCCTACGAGCAGTACTTC,CASSEDYTSYEQYF
TRBV5-1,16,TRBJ2-1,TRBD1,TGCGCCAGCAGCCCACGACAGGGTAGCTCCTACAATGAGCAGTTCTTC,CASSPRQGSSYNEQFF
TRBV29-1,13,TRBJ1-2,TRBD1,TGCAGCGGCCTACAGGGGACGGGTTATGGCTACACCTTC,CSGLQGTGYGYTF
TRBV11-2,16,TRBJ2-1,TRBD2,TGTGCCAGCAGCCGGAGCGGGGGGGCCGCCTACAATGAGCAGTTCTTC,CASSRSGGAAYNEQFF
TRBV2,14,TRBJ1-1,NA,TGTGCCAGCAGCAAACAGGGCGTCAGCACTGAAGCTTTCTTT,CASSKQGVSTEAFF
TRBV6-1,15,TRBJ1-6,NA,TGTGCCAGCATCGAAGACAGGATCTATAATTCACCCCTCCACTTT,CASIEDRIYNSPLHF
TRBV6-1,15,TRBJ1-3,NA,TGTGCCAGCAGTATCCTATCCGATCCTGGAAACACCATATATTTT,CASSILSDPGNTIYF
TRBV19,13,TRBJ2-7,NA,TGTGCCAGTAGTATAGGAGGAATCTACGAGCAGTACTTC,CASSIGGIYEQYF
TRBV6-5,14,TRBJ2-7,NA,TGTGCCAGCAGTAAACGGGAACTTTACTACGAGCAGTACTTC,CASSKRELYYEQYF
TRBV19,17,TRBJ2-6,NA,TGTGCCAGTGGAGCACAGGGCGGGTTCTCTGGGGCCAACGTCCTGACTTTC,CASGAQGGFSGANVLTF
TRBV6-6,13,TRBJ1-5,TRBD1,TGTGCCAGCAGTATGACAGGGAATCAGCCCCAGCATTTT,CASSMTGNQPQHF
TRBV29-1,14,TRBJ2-5,NA,TGCAGCGTTGAGCGAAGGGGGGGTCCGGAGACCCAGTACTTC,CSVERRGGPETQYF
TRBV11-3,14,TRBJ2-1,TRBD1,TGTGCCAGCAGCTTACGGACAGGGGGCAATGAGCAGTTCTTC,CASSLRTGGNEQFF
TRBV5-6,17,TRBJ2-7,TRBD1,TGTGCCAGCAGCGAGGACAGGGGGCGCTTCGGGGCCTACGAGCAGTACTTC,CASSEDRGRFGAYEQYF